This is a list of T cell receptor beta chains from one sample in a study of blood T cell repertoires in COVID-19. TCRdb's table, derived via immunoSEQ multiplex PCR, lists solely in-frame clones and lacks some. The sample comprises about 90,000 clones, more than 80% of which are singletons, and approximately 13% rests with the top ten. Material: peripheral blood. The source of these receptors is a human donor in a cohort sampled during active COVID-19. Each CDR3 is given without its conserved first and last residue. D genes are given only for firm matches. For some rows the clone size is stated as once, few or many, or as a class when expanded; others skip it.

d_gene	v_gene	abundance	CDR3aa
TRBD1	TRBV7-2	NA	ASSLTGTGNGYT
TRBD1	TRBV5-5	NA	ASSIRTGGSGANVLT
TRBD1	TRBV24-1	NA	ATSDPGQVFNEQF
NA	TRBV6-1	NA	ASSELSGASYEQY
NA	TRBV20-1	NA	SARDKQPQH
NA	TRBV18	NA	ASSPRTAGSNQPQH
NA	TRBV11-2	NA	ASSLAGTGELF
NA	TRBV7-6	NA	ASSLAGATTRPGELF
TRBD2	TRBV7-3	NA	ASSLNSGGNTGELF
TRBD1	TRBV27	NA	ASSDRGRGVTTEAF
TRBD1	TRBV5-1	NA	ASSSLQTGTASYEQY
NA	TRBV18	NA	ASSPRVGADEQY
TRBD2	TRBV9	NA	ASSARGLAGGTDTQY
TRBD1	TRBV9	few	ASSVYRDRGLNTEAF
NA	TRBV19	NA	ATGQNTGELF
TRBD1	TRBV25-1	NA	ASSTGQGATNEKLF
TRBD2	TRBV3-1/TRBV3-2	NA	ASSRLAGETQY
NA	TRBV6-2/TRBV6-3	NA	ASSREGGSGANVLT
NA	TRBV6-5	few	ASSRGIRAGGYT
TRBD1	TRBV19	NA	ASSYGTGGEDTQY
NA	TRBV18	few	ASSPRPADISYEQY
TRBD1	TRBV11-2	NA	ASMPGQGFAEAF
TRBD2	TRBV6-5	NA	ASSRGLAGFYEQY
TRBD1	TRBV18	NA	ASSPRRAGTGDEAF
TRBD2	TRBV10-2	NA	AIGLAGADTQY
TRBD1	TRBV2	NA	ASSLQGAANEKLF
TRBD1	TRBV2	NA	ASSRKRQPGQGMSETQY
TRBD1	TRBV7-3	once	ASSPTGGYEQY
NA	TRBV20-1	NA	SASPQGAPSYEQY
NA	TRBV18	NA	ASSPVVEETQY
TRBD1	TRBV4-3	NA	ASSQDRDRFVS